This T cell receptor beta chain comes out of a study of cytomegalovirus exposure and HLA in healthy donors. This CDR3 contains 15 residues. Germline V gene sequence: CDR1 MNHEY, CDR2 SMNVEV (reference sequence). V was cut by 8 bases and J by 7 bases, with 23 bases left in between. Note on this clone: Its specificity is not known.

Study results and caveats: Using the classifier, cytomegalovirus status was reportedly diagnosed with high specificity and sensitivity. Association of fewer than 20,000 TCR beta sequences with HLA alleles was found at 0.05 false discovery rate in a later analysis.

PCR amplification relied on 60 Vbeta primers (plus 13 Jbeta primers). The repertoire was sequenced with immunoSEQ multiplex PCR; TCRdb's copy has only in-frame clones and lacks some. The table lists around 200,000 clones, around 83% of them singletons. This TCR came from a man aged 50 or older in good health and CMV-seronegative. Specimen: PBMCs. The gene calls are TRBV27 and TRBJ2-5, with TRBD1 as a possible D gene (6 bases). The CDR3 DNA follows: TGTGCCAGCGGACATCGGTTCGAGAACAGGGCGACCCAGTACTTC. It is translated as CASGHRFENRATQYF.